A single sample is the source of the 13 T cell receptor beta chains below, sequenced in a study of CD8+CD57+ T cells in acquired aplastic anemia. All sequencing subjects had displayed CD8+CD57+ cell expansion on flow cytometry. CDR3 and TCR beta VDJ profiling relied on genomic DNA as the template. TCRdb recomputed calls from the reads with MiXCR, one row per CDR3 protein. The table records under 250,000 distinct CDR3 sequences, around 43% of them present only once. The sequenced sample was sorted CD4+, CD8+, or CD8+CD57+ T cells (not recorded which) from PBMCs. The receptors come from a human donor with aplastic anemia.

This clonotype was counted at least ten times. The V and J genes are TRBV12-3 or TRBV12-4 and TRBJ1-1; D gene unclear. V shed 7 bases and J shed 1 base, with 10 bases lying between them. This CDR3 comprises 13 residues. The CDR3 sequence: CASNPQKNTEAFF. In DNA form, the CDR3 reads TGTGCCAGCAATCCTCAGAAGAACACTGAAGCTTTCTTT.

The chain links TRBV10-3 to TRBJ2-3; TRBD2 matches 12 bases. The CDR3 consists of 15 residues. Per the germline V gene, CDR1 is ENHRY and CDR2 is SYGVKD. The V and J ends lost 5 bases and 3 bases, in that order; junction bases with no gene match: 3. CDR3 nucleotide sequence: TGTGCCATCAGTTGGACTAGCGGGACGACAGATACGCAGTATTTT. Its protein is CAISWTSGTTDTQYF.

Points on this clonotype: The junction and the germline gene differ at one end; a read error may be behind it. V usage is TRBV5-4 and J usage is TRBJ1-1, with a tentative D call TRBD1 (5 bases). The germline CDR1 and CDR2 sequences are SGHNT and YYREEE (reference sequence). CDR3 length: 15 amino acids. The CDR3 is CASSLGDGRNTEAFF. The CDR3, as DNA: TGTGCCAGCAGCTTGGGGGACGGGAGGAACACTGAAGCCTTCTTT. Full variable domain (rest looked up from reference TRBV5-4 and TRBJ1-1): ETGVTQSPTHLIKTRGQQVTLRCSSQSGHNTVSWYQQALGQGPQFIFQYYREEENGRGNFPPRFSGLQFPNYSSELNVNALELDDSALYLCASSLGDGRNTEAFFGQGTRLTVV.

The gene calls are TRBV19 and TRBJ1-6; 7 bases line up with TRBD1. This CDR3 contains 13 residues. Per germline, CDR1 LNHDA and CDR2 SQIVND (reference sequence). With V trimmed by 7 bases and J by 9 bases, 6 bases remained unmatched. In DNA form, the CDR3 reads TGTGCCAGTACGGACAGGAGGGGTTCACCCCTCCACTTT. This gives the protein CASTDRRGSPLHF.

J is TRBJ2-5 and V is TRBV7-9, with TRBD2 matching 9 bases. The CDR3 is made up of 16 amino acids. J was trimmed by 3 bases and V by 5 bases; bases with no gene match: 10. Germline CDR1 and CDR2: SEHNR and FQNEAQ (reference sequence). Here the CDR3 DNA reads TGTGCCAGCAGCCCACCCGGACTAGCGACGAAAGAGACCCAGTACTTC. This codes for CASSPPGLATKETQYF. Together with reference TRBV7-9 and TRBJ2-5, the CDR3 gives the full variable domain: DTGVSQNPRHKITKRGQNVTFRCDPISEHNRLYWYRQTLGQGPEFLTYFQNEAQLEKSRLLSDRFSAERPKGSFSTLEIQRTEQGDSAMYLCASSPPGLATKETQYFGPGTRLLVL.

This clonotype was seen repeatedly, ten times or more. J is TRBJ2-2 and V is TRBV7-9; tentative D call: TRBD2 (6 bases). The CDR3 length is 16 residues. Per germline, CDR1 SEHNR and CDR2 FQNEAQ (reference sequence). V shed 6 bases and J shed 0 bases, with 14 bases lying between them. This CDR3 is CASSPEGTANTGELFF. The CDR3 DNA sequence: TGTGCCAGCAGTCCGGAAGGGACTGCGAACACCGGGGAGCTGTTTTTT.

The sample holds one count of this clonotype. The chain has TRBV20-1 and TRBJ2-5; a possible D gene is TRBD2 (5 bases). Germline CDR1 reads DFQATT; CDR2 reads SNEGSKA (reference sequence). Trimming removed 3 bases from V and 9 bases from J, with 29 bases in between. The CDR3 contains 17 residues. Written as DNA, the CDR3 is TGCAGTGCTAGTTCTTCCCTAATACTAGGTCAGAAGGTGGCCCAGTACTTC. Translation gives CSASSSLILGQKVAQYF.

With respect to this clonotype: With a much larger clone just one base away, this may be a read error. V is TRBV3-1 and J is TRBJ2-6; no clear D gene. Germline V gene sequence: CDR1 LGHDT, CDR2 YNNKEL (reference sequence). This CDR3 has 14 amino acids. The V end lost 5 bases, the J end lost 0 bases, and 5 bases lay between the germline ends. The CDR3 region has the DNA TGTGCCAGCAGCATAACCTCTGGGGCCAACGTCCTGACTTTC. This sequence encodes CASSITSGANVLTF.

This clonotype was picked up many times. The V and J genes are TRBV10-3 and TRBJ2-7; D is possibly TRBD1 (7 bases). Between the trimmed V and J ends, which lost 8 bases and 3 bases, there was a span of 11 bases. Germline lookup yields CDR1 ENHRY and CDR2 SYGVKD. The CDR3 is 12 amino acids. The CDR3 is CAIAQGGYEQYF. The CDR3 bases are TGTGCCATCGCTCAGGGGGGCTACGAGCAGTACTTC.

This clonotype has only a few counts. The J gene is TRBJ2-5, the V gene TRBV6-5, with 12 bases aligning to TRBD2. V lost 2 bases to trimming and J lost 9 bases; unmatched junction nucleotides: 10. The germline V gene encodes CDR1 MNHEY and CDR2 SVGAGI. CDR3 size: 16 residues. Here the CDR3 reads CASSYPSGRVREAQYF. CDR3 DNA: TGTGCCAGCAGTTACCCTAGCGGGAGGGTCAGGGAGGCCCAGTACTTC.

This rearrangement joins TRBV7-8 to TRBJ2-3; D is perhaps TRBD1 or TRBD2 (6 bases each). The germline V gene encodes CDR1 SGHVS and CDR2 FQNEAQ. The CDR3 length is 15 residues. Trimming stripped 6 bases from V and 6 bases from J, with 19 bases between. The CDR3 DNA follows: TGTGCCAGCAGGCCACAGGGAGGTCTTAAGGATACGCAGTATTTT. It codes for CASRPQGGLKDTQYF. The complete variable domain, with remaining parts taken from reference TRBV7-8 and TRBJ2-3, reads GAGVSQSPRYKVAKRGQDVALRCDPISGHVSLFWYQQALGQGPEFLTYFQNEAQLDKSGLPSDRFFAERPEGSVSTLKIQRTQQEDSAVYLCASRPQGGLKDTQYFGPGTRLTVL.

V and J are TRBV7-8 and TRBJ2-7; a possible D gene is TRBD2 (5 bases). This CDR3 has 14 residues. The V gene's germline CDR1 is SGHVS and CDR2 FQNEAQ. V gave up 2 bases and J gave up 4 bases, with 12 bases separating them. CDR3 coding DNA: TGTGCCAGCAGCTTACCCGGAGACTATTACGAGCAGTACTTC. Its translation is CASSLPGDYYEQYF.

This clonotype was seen at least ten times. The chain is built from TRBV20-1 and TRBJ2-7, with 10 positions matching TRBD2. Trimming at V came to 0 bases and at J to 4 bases, leaving 12 bases not matched to a gene. Germline V gives CDR1 DFQATT, CDR2 SNEGSKA (reference sequence). This CDR3 comprises 17 residues. The CDR3 reads CSARDRLAGATIYEQYF. Written as DNA, the CDR3 is TGCAGTGCTAGAGATAGGCTAGCGGGAGCTACCATATACGAGCAGTACTTC.